This T cell receptor beta chain came from a study of T-cell reconstitution after alpha-beta-depleted transplantation in children. Unique molecular identifiers were used to barcode this TCRbeta library. TCRdb analysed the PCR reads with MiXCR anew, one entry per CDR3 protein. The sample lists just under 150,000 distinct CDR3 sequences, around 9% occurring once. Ten or more counts support this clonotype. The CDR3 has 12 amino acids. V gave up 4 bases and J gave up 5 bases, with 9 bases separating them. Germline assignment: CDR1 SGHRS and CDR2 YFSETQ. Sequenced here: PBMCs, mostly from graft donor cells, sampled 180 days after TCRalphabeta/CD19-depleted stem cell transplant. This receptor was taken from a female patient between 2 and 15 years old who had a stem cell transplant for congenital amegakaryocytic thrombocytopenia, so the T cells may come from the graft donor. The chain combines TRBV5-1 with TRBJ1-2; the D gene is possibly TRBD1 (6 bases). The DNA for the CDR3 is TGCGCCAGCAGCCTAGGACAGTATGGCTACACCTTC. Its translation is CASSLGQYGYTF.